This T cell receptor beta chain comes out of a study of T cells in Graves' hyperthyroidism and ophthalmopathy. TCR beta CDR3 sequences were amplified from RNA transcripts. HTBI primers drove first-round RT-PCR of the TCR CDR3. TCRdb redid the calling of the multiplex PCR reads with MiXCR, one entry per CDR3 protein. The data show a few hundred thousand distinct CDR3 sequences, 46% seen once. Germline V CDR1 and CDR2: SQVTM, ANQGSEA. The length of the CDR3 is 14 residues. V lost 1 base to trimming and J lost 0 bases, with 9 bases between them. This clonotype was seen many times. The sequence derives from a woman aged 18-29 years with Graves' hyperthyroidism. Specimen: peripheral blood or thyroid tissue (not recorded which). The chain combines TRBV29-1 with TRBJ1-1; D possibly corresponds to TRBD1 (6 bases). CDR3 nucleotide sequence: TGCAGCGTTGAAGTCCAGGGGATGAACACTGAAGCTTTCTTT. Translated: CSVEVQGMNTEAFF.